A single sample is the source of the 5 T cell receptor beta chains below, sequenced in a study of T cell changes during pregnancy in multiple sclerosis. Profiled with immunoSEQ multiplex PCR; TCRdb holds only in-frame clones, not every one. The sample includes about 79,000 clones, around 93% of them seen just once. Specimen: peripheral blood, collected in the second trimester of pregnancy. Receptor source: a female donor in good health, enrolled as a control in a pregnancy study.

The chain joins TRBV30 to TRBJ2-5; a weak D match, TRBD2 (5 bases). Looked up from germline, CDR1 is GTSNPN and CDR2 is SVGIG (reference sequence). With 8 bases removed from V and 1 base from J, the gap between germline ends came to 14 bases. This CDR3 region has 13 residues. CDR3 amino acids: CAGTEATQETQYF. CDR3 nucleotides: TGTGCCGGAACGGAGGCCACCCAAGAGACCCAGTACTTC. The full variable domain, in which reference TRBV30 and TRBJ2-5 provide the parts outside the CDR3, is SQTIHQWPATLVQPVGSPLSLECTVEGTSNPNLYWYRQAAGRGLQLLFYSVGIGQISSEVPQNLSASRPQDRQFILSSKKLLLSDSGFYLCAGTEATQETQYFGPGTRLLVL.

The chain employs TRBV30 and TRBJ1-1, with D hard to call. Trimming cost V 1 base and J 4 bases, with 13 bases left between them. CDR3 length: 14 amino acids. Germline CDR1 is GTSNPN and CDR2 is SVGIG (reference sequence). CDR3 DNA: TGTGCCTGGAGTGAGACCGCTCCGGGCACTGAAGCTTTCTTT. The encoded protein is CAWSETAPGTEAFF.

The genes are TRBV7-3 and TRBJ2-1; possibly TRBD2 for D (5 bases). Per the germline V gene, CDR1 is SGHTA and CDR2 is FQGTGA. V lost 4 bases and J lost 7, with 11 bases in between. This CDR3 has 13 residues. CDR3 residues: CASSSRGGNEQFF. Written as DNA, the CDR3 is TGTGCCAGCAGCTCACGGGGTGGGAATGAGCAGTTCTTC. The full variable domain, its missing parts supplied by reference TRBV7-3 and TRBJ2-1, is GAGVSQTPSNKVTEKGKYVELRCDPISGHTALYWYRQSLGQGPEFLIYFQGTGAADDSGLPNDRFFAVRPEGSVSTLKIQRTERGDSAVYLCASSSRGGNEQFFGPGTRLTVL.

The chain combines TRBV6-5 with TRBJ1-1, with 7 bases lining up with TRBD1. Germline lookup yields CDR1 MNHEY and CDR2 SVGAGI. Trimming at V came to 6 bases and at J to 7 bases, leaving 8 bases not matched to a gene. The CDR3 length is 13 residues. The CDR3 DNA reads TGTGCCAGCAGGGGACAGTTTGGGCTTGAAGCTTTCTTT. Protein sequence: CASRGQFGLEAFF.

V and J are TRBV14 and TRBJ2-5; D might be TRBD1 (5 bases). The CDR3 loop spans 15 amino acids. Trimming left V 1 base short and J 2 bases short, with 11 bases between. Germline lookup yields CDR1 SGHDN and CDR2 FVKESK. CDR3 in amino acids: CASSQVAGRQETQYF. As DNA, the CDR3 is TGTGCCAGCAGCCAAGTGGCAGGGCGGCAAGAGACCCAGTACTTC. Full variable domain (missing parts from reference TRBV14 and TRBJ2-5): EAGVTQFPSHSVIEKGQTVTLRCDPISGHDNLYWYRRVMGKEIKFLLHFVKESKQDESGMPNNRFLAERTGGTYSTLKVQPAELEDSGVYFCASSQVAGRQETQYFGPGTRLLVL.